Following are 7 T cell receptor beta chains from one sample sequenced in a study of blood T cell repertoires in COVID-19. Assay used: immunoSEQ multiplex PCR; TCRdb lists only in-frame clones, some missing. The table has about 180,000 clones, 85% to 90% seen once. Sequencing was performed on peripheral blood. These receptors all stem from a young woman with active or convalescent COVID-19.

V and J are TRBV18 and TRBJ1-5; 11 bases match TRBD1. V lost 3 bases and J lost 5; bases outside the gene matches: 9. CDR3 length equals 17 residues. CDR1 KGHSH and CDR2 LQKENI come from the germline V gene. Here the CDR3 reads CASSPSNRDRGDQPQHF. The CDR3 nucleotides read TGTGCCAGCTCACCCTCTAACCGGGACAGGGGGGATCAGCCCCAGCATTTT.

This chain connects TRBV9 to TRBJ2-3; possible D gene TRBD2, 5 bases. Germline values: CDR1 SGDLS, CDR2 YYNGEE. The CDR3 length is 16 residues. V lost 0 bases and J lost 0, with 11 bases in between. CDR3 region: CASSVGFRGSTDTQYF. In DNA form, the CDR3 reads TGTGCCAGCAGCGTAGGATTCCGCGGGAGCACAGATACGCAGTATTTT.

J is TRBJ1-1 and V is TRBV4-2, with TRBD1 identical over 7 bases. The CDR3 is 17 residues long. Germline CDR1 and CDR2: LGHNA and YNFKEQ. The J segment lost 0 bases and the V segment lost 0 bases, leaving 7 bases of the junction unmatched. CDR3 DNA sequence: TGTGCCAGCAGCCAAGATGGGGGGACAGATATGAACACTGAAGCTTTCTTT. It translates to CASSQDGGTDMNTEAFF.

This sequence joins TRBV18 and TRBJ1-5, with 7 bases that match TRBD1. With V trimmed by 1 base and J by 7 bases, 4 bases remained unmatched. CDR1 is KGHSH and CDR2 is LQKENI in the germline V gene. The CDR3 has 14 residues. CDR3: CASSPQGAQQPQHF. The CDR3 DNA reads as TGTGCCAGCTCACCACAGGGGGCTCAGCAGCCCCAGCATTTT.

The chain couples TRBV19 to TRBJ2-5; 7 nucleotides agree with TRBD2. This CDR3 is 14 amino acids long. Losses at the gene ends were 3 bases for V and 2 bases for J; bases not matched to a gene: 3. CDR1 and CDR2 from the germline V gene are LNHDA and SQIVND (reference sequence). In nucleotides, the CDR3 is TGTGCCAGTAGTATGGGAGGGAAACAAGAGACCCAGTACTTC. Amino acid sequence: CASSMGGKQETQYF.

The rearrangement joins TRBV19 to TRBJ1-5, with 9 positions matching TRBD1. Germline loops: CDR1 LNHDA, CDR2 SQIVND (reference sequence). J lost 7 bases, V lost 3 bases, and 4 bases had no gene match. This CDR3 contains 14 residues. CDR3 sequence (DNA): TGTGCCAGTAGTATGGGACAGGGAGCCCAGCCCCAGCATTTT. It translates to CASSMGQGAQPQHF.

The chain joins TRBV7-9 to TRBJ2-7, with D maybe TRBD2 (5 bases). The CDR3 has 14 amino acids. Germline V gives CDR1 SEHNR, CDR2 FQNEAQ (reference sequence). Trimming took off 1 base at V and 4 bases at J, with 11 bases between the two ends. The CDR3 region is CASSLGGLTYEQYF. CDR3 in DNA: TGTGCCAGCAGCTTAGGCGGACTGACGTACGAGCAGTACTTC.